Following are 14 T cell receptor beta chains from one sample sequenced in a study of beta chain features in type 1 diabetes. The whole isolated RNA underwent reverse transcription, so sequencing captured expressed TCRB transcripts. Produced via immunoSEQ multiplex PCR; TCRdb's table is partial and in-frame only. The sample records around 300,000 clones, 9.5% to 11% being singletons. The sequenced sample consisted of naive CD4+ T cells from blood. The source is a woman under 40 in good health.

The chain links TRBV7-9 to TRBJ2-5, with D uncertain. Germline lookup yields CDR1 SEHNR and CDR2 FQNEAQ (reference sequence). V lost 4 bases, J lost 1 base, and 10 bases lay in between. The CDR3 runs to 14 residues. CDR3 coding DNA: TGTGCCAGCAGCTACAGTTCGCCCCAAGAGACCCAGTACTTC. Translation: CASSYSSPQETQYF.

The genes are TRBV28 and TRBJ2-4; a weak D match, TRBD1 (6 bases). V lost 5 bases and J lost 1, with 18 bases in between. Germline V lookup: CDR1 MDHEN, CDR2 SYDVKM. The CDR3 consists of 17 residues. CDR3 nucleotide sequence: TGTGCCAGCAGTCCTAGGGGGTTTAGATTGGCCAAAAACATTCAGTACTTC. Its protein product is CASSPRGFRLAKNIQYF.

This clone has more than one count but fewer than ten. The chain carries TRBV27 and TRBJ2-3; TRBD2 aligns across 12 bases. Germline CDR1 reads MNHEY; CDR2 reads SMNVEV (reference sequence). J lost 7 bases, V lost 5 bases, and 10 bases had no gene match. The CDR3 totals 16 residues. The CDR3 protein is CASSPLTSGSLYTQYF. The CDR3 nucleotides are TGTGCCAGCAGTCCGTTGACTAGCGGGAGTCTTTATACGCAGTATTTT.

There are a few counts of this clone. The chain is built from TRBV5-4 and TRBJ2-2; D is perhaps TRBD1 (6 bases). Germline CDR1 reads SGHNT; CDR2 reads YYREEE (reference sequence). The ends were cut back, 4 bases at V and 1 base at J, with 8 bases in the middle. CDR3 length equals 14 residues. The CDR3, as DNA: TGTGCCAGCAGCGCGACAGGGAACACCGGGGAGCTGTTTTTT. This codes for CASSATGNTGELFF.

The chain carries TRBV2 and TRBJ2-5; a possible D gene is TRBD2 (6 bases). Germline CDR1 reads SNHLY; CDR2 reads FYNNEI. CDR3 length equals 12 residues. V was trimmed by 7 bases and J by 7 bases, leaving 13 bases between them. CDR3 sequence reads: CASTGGLGTQYF. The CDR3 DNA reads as TGTGCCAGCACCGGAGGGCTGGGGACCCAGTACTTC. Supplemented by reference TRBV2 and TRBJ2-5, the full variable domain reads EPEVTQTPSHQVTQMGQEVILRCVPISNHLYFYWYRQILGQKVEFLVSFYNNEISEKSEIFDDQFSVERPDGSNFTLKIRSTKLEDSAMYFCASTGGLGTQYFGPGTRLLVL.

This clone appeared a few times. CDR3 in DNA: TGCGCCAGCAGCCATCAACGGGGGGCCTACAATGAGCAGTTCTTC. It encodes CASSHQRGAYNEQFF. This chain links TRBV23-1 with TRBJ2-1, with 7 positions matching TRBD2. TRBV23-1 is flagged as an ORF with uncertain function. V trimming: 6 bases; J trimming: 2 bases; junction bases outside the gene matches: 7. The CDR3 is 15 amino acids.

The CDR3 DNA is TGTGCCAGCAGCTTGGCCGAGCGGGAGGGCCCCTACGAGCAGTACTTC. It translates to CASSLAEREGPYEQYF. V gene TRBV5-4 combines with J gene TRBJ2-7, with 10 bases matching TRBD2. The V gene end was trimmed by 0 bases and the J gene end by 2 bases; junction bases not matched to a gene: 5. This CDR3 is 16 amino acids long. The germline CDR1 and CDR2 sequences are SGHNT and YYREEE (reference sequence).

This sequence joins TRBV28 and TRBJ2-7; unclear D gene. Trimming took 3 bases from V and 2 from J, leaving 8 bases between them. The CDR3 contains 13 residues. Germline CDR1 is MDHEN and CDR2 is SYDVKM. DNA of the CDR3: TGTGCCAGCAGTTTCAGTCCAACCTACGAGCAGTACTTC. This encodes CASSFSPTYEQYF.

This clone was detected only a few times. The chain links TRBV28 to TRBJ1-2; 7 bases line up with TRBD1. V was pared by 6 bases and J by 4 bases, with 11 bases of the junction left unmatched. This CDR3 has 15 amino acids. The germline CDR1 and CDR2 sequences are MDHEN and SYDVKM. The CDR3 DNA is TGTGCCAGCAGGGAGGGAACAGGGGTTTCCTATGGCTACACCTTC. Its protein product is CASREGTGVSYGYTF.

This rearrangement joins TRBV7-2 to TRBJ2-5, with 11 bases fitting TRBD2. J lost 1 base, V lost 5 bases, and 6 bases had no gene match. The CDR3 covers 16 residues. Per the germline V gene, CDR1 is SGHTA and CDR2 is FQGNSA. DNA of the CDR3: TGTGCCAGCAGCCAGTGGGGACTAGCGGTCCAAGAGACCCAGTACTTC. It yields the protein CASSQWGLAVQETQYF.

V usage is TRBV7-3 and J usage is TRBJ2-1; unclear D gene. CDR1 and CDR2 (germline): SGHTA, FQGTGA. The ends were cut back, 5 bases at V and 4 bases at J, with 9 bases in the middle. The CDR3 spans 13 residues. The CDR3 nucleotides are TGTGCCAGCAGCCCCACAACATACAATGAGCAGTTCTTC. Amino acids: CASSPTTYNEQFF.

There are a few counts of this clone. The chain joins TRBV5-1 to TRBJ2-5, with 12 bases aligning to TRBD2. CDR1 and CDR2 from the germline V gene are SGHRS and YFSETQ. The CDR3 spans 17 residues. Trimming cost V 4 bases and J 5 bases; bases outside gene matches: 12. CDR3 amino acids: CASSPLAGGPLRETQYF. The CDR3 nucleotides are TGCGCCAGCAGCCCCCTAGCGGGAGGGCCTTTGAGGGAGACCCAGTACTTC.

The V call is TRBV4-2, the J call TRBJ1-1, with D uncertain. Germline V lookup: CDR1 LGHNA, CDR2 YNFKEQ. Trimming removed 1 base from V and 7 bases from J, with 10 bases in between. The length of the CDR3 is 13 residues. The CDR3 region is CASSQVPRGEAFF. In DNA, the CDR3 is TGTGCCAGCAGCCAAGTCCCCCGGGGTGAAGCTTTCTTT.

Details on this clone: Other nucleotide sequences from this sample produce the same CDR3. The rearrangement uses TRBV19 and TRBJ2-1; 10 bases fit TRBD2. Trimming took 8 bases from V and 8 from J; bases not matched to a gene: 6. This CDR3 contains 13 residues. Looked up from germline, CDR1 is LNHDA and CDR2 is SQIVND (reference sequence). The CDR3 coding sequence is TGTGCCAGTGGGCTAGCGGGAGCAGATGAGCAGTTCTTC. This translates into CASGLAGADEQFF.